This T cell receptor (beta chain) was obtained from a study of blood T cell repertoires in COVID-19. Background on the study: Researchers got acute and convalescent COVID-19 samples from the United States, Italy and Spain.

Original data processing: Estimation of nucleated cell counts was performed using reference gene primer amplification. Clones were read by immunoSEQ multiplex PCR, and TCRdb kept only the in-frame ones, dropping some. The V and J calls and clone size were taken over from that table, and D and trimming were inferred from the DNA. The sample has roughly 110,000 clones, approximately 89% seen once; the top ten hold 6.8%. The CDR3 has 15 amino acids. After removal of 5 bases from V and 3 bases from J, the junction contained 8 bases not matched to a gene. Germline lookup yields CDR1 LNHDA and CDR2 SQIVND (reference sequence).

Material for sequencing was peripheral blood. This sequence was found in a man between 45 and 60 years old with active or convalescent COVID-19. This rearrangement joins TRBV19 to TRBJ2-7; 9 bases are shared with TRBD1. Here the CDR3 DNA reads TGTGCCAGTAGTTCCGGACAGGGGCGACTCTACGAGCAGTACTTC. Protein product: CASSSGQGRLYEQYF.